A selection of T cell receptor beta chains follows, all from one sample in a study of beta chain features in type 1 diabetes. This table comes from immunoSEQ multiplex PCR, and its TCRdb copy is limited to in-frame clones, with some not included. The sample lists nearly 250,000 clones, over 12% occurring once. The specimen was naive CD4+ T cells from blood. Receptors were obtained from a woman in her thirties or forties in good health. The CDR3 runs from the conserved cysteine through the conserved F or W. D genes are given only for firm matches. Part of the rows lack a size; the others show once, few, many or a class for expanded clones.

v_call	d_call	clone_size	j_call	cdr3_aa	cdr3_nt
TRBV7-2	.	.	TRBJ1-3	CASTLGSGNTIYF	TGTGCCAGCACCCTAGGCTCTGGAAACACCATATATTTT
TRBV5-6	TRBD2	few	TRBJ2-1	CASREGGRGGEQFF	TGTGCCAGTAGGGAGGGTGGGAGGGGAGGTGAGCAGTTCTTC
TRBV7-6	.	few	TRBJ2-2	CASSLGLSTGELFF	TGTGCCAGCAGCTTAGGACTGTCCACCGGGGAGCTGTTTTTT
TRBV19	.	.	TRBJ2-4	CATRRFEGVKNIQYF	TGTGCCACCCGGAGGTTTGAGGGGGTTAAAAACATTCAGTACTTC
TRBV18	.	few	TRBJ1-1	CASSPLDILSEAFF	TGTGCCAGCTCACCGCTGGACATTTTAAGTGAAGCTTTCTTT
TRBV7-2	.	few	TRBJ2-5	CASSSPTGTQYF	TGTGCCAGCAGCTCGCCGACGGGGACCCAGTACTTC
TRBV19	TRBD2	few	TRBJ2-1	CASSIPPGLAGRWNEQFF	TGTGCCAGTAGTATACCTCCGGGACTAGCGGGGAGATGGAATGAGCAGTTCTTC
TRBV9	TRBD1	.	TRBJ2-1	CASSSRGTGYNEQFF	TGTGCCAGCAGCTCCAGGGGGACAGGGTACAATGAGCAGTTCTTC
TRBV18	TRBD1	.	TRBJ1-2	CASSPGTGEGYGYTF	TGTGCCAGCTCACCCGGGACAGGGGAAGGCTATGGCTACACCTTC
TRBV21-1	.	few	TRBJ2-7	CASTPGSYEQYF	TGTGCCAGCACTCCGGGCTCCTACGAGCAGTACTTC
TRBV7-9	TRBD1	.	TRBJ1-1	CASSLGSGQGSRTEAFF	TGTGCCAGCAGCTTAGGGTCGGGACAGGGCTCGCGCACTGAAGCTTTCTTT
TRBV19	.	few	TRBJ1-2	CASSIDGSFYGYTF	TGTGCCAGTAGTATAGACGGGAGTTTCTATGGCTACACCTTC
TRBV7-2	TRBD2	.	TRBJ2-7	CASSLAGSGGTQAYEQYF	TGTGCCAGCAGCTTAGCCGGTAGCGGGGGAACTCAGGCCTACGAGCAGTACTTC
TRBV2	.	.	TRBJ2-1	CASSEYERTGDEQFF	TGTGCCAGCAGTGAGTACGAACGGACCGGGGATGAGCAGTTCTTC
TRBV18	.	.	TRBJ1-5	CASSPGDNQPQHF	TGTGCCAGCTCACCAGGAGACAATCAGCCCCAGCATTTT
TRBV5-1	.	.	TRBJ2-5	CASRDNQETQYF	TGCGCCAGCCGGGACAACCAAGAGACCCAGTACTTC
TRBV5-1	.	.	TRBJ2-2	CASSLVQGHGTGELFF	TGCGCCAGCAGCTTGGTCCAGGGGCACGGCACCGGGGAGCTGTTTTTT
TRBV4-2	TRBD2	.	TRBJ2-1	CASSQEGLADYNEQFF	TGTGCCAGCAGCCAAGAAGGACTAGCGGACTACAATGAGCAGTTCTTC
TRBV7-2	.	few	TRBJ2-1	CASRGFTGGYNEQFF	TGTGCCAGCAGGGGGTTTACCGGGGGCTACAATGAGCAGTTCTTC
TRBV2	.	few	TRBJ1-3	CASSPGSGNTIYF	TGTGCCAGCAGTCCAGGCTCTGGAAACACCATATATTTT
TRBV9	.	.	TRBJ1-2	CASSVGREYGYTF	TGTGCCAGCAGCGTAGGGAGGGAATATGGCTACACCTTC